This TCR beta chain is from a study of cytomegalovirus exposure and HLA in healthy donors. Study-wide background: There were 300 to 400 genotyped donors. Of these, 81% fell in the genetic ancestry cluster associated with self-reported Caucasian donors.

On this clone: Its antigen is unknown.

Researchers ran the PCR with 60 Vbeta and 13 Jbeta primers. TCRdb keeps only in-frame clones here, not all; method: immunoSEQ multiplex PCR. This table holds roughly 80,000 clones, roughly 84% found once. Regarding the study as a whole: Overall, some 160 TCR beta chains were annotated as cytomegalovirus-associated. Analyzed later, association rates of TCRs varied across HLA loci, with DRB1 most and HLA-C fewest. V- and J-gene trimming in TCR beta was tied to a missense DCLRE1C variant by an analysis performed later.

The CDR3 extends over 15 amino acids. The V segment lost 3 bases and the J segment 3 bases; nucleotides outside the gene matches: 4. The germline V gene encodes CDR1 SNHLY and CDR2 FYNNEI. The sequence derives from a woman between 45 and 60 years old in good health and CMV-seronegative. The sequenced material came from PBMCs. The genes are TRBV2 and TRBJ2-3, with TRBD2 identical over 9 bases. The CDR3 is CASSDRTSGTDTQYF. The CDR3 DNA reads TGTGCCAGCAGTGACAGAACTAGCGGGACAGATACGCAGTATTTT.